The 3 T cell receptor beta chains in this list originate from one sample, sequenced in a study of shared clonotypes between healthy human individuals. The method was immunoSEQ multiplex PCR; TCRdb's version includes in-frame clones alone and lacks a portion of them. The sample consists of about 1,800,000 clones, approximately 95% of them appearing once. CD45RO negativity and positive selection for CCR7 defined naive CD8 cells, a population that excluded terminally differentiated effector memory CD45RA+ cells. The source material was naive CD8+ T cells sorted from blood. The receptor set was obtained from a man aged 18 to 29 in good health.

The V gene is TRBV19, the J gene TRBJ2-2; TRBD2 matches 8 bases. Germline-derived CDR1 and CDR2 are LNHDA and SQIVND (reference sequence). The CDR3 is 16 residues long. The V gene end was trimmed by 2 bases and the J gene end by 1 base; junction bases not matched to a gene: 3. DNA of the CDR3: TGTGCCAGTAGTATACTCGGGGGGGTGAACACCGGGGAGCTGTTTTTT. Protein: CASSILGGVNTGELFF.

The chain has TRBV30 and TRBJ2-5, with a weak D call TRBD2 (6 bases). In germline, CDR1 is GTSNPN, CDR2 SVGIG (reference sequence). This CDR3 is 16 amino acids long. V was shortened by 0 bases and J by 5 bases, with 19 bases between the two germline ends. In nucleotides, the CDR3 is TGTGCCTGGAGTGTACGAGGGGAGACTAGTTGGGAGACCCAGTACTTC. Amino acids: CAWSVRGETSWETQYF.

The chain couples TRBV28 to TRBJ1-1, with TRBD1 as a possible D gene (5 bases). The CDR3 is 14 residues long. Per the germline V gene, CDR1 is MDHEN and CDR2 is SYDVKM. V was cut by 7 bases and J by 0 bases, with 12 bases left in between. CDR3 in amino acids: CASTLKGLNTEAFF. The CDR3 DNA follows: TGTGCCAGCACCTTGAAGGGGCTGAACACTGAAGCTTTCTTT.